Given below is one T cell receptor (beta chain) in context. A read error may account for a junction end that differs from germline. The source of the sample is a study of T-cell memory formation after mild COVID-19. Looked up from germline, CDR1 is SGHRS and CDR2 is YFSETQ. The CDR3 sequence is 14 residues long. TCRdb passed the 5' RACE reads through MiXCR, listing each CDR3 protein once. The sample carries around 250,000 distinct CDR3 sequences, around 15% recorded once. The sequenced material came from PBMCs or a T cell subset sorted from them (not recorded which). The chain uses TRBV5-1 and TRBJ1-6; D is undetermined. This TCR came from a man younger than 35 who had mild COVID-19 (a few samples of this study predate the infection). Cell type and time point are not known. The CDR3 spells CASSVPGLNSPLNF. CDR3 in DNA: TGCGCCAGCAGCGTGCCAGGACTGAATTCACCCCTCAACTTT. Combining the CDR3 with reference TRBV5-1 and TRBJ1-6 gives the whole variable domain KAGVTQTPRYLIKTRGQQVTLSCSPISGHRSVSWYQQTPGQGLQFLFEYFSETQRNKGNFPGRFSGRQFSNSRSEMNVSTLELGDSALYLCASSVPGLNSPLNFGNGTRLTVT.